One and the same sample provided the 24 T cell receptor beta chains below, sequenced in a study of OX40 agonist ivuxolimab in advanced cancers. Assay: immunoSEQ multiplex PCR; the TCRdb copy retains only in-frame clones and omits some. Of 53,000 or so clones listed, 79% are singletons. The sequencing used CD4+ or CD8+ T cells sorted from blood, collected in a trial of the OX40 agonist ivuxolimab. All receptors come from an adult with an advanced solid tumor such as melanoma, head and neck, liver or kidney cancer.

This clone has a single count. The rearrangement uses TRBV6-5 and TRBJ1-1; D might be TRBD1 (5 bases). The CDR3 has 13 residues. V lost 5 bases to trimming and J lost 6 bases, with 13 bases between them. The germline CDR1 and CDR2 sequences are MNHEY and SVGAGI. DNA for the CDR3: TGTGCCAGCAGTCACGGACACCTAGCTGAAGCTTTCTTT. Translated: CASSHGHLAEAFF.

This clone came up a few times. V gene TRBV29-1 combines with J gene TRBJ2-3; weak D call: TRBD2 (7 bases). CDR1 and CDR2 from the germline V gene are SQVTM and ANQGSEA. This CDR3 is built from 15 residues. Trimming removed 3 bases at V and 3 bases at J, with 16 bases between. The CDR3 protein is CSVEVTSRGTDTQYF. For the CDR3, the DNA is TGCAGCGTTGAGGTGACTAGCAGGGGAACAGATACGCAGTATTTT.

This clone was seen just once. The V call is TRBV5-6, the J call TRBJ2-3; D gene uncertain. V was shortened by 3 bases and J by 3 bases, with 17 bases between the two germline ends. CDR3 size: 16 residues. The germline CDR1 and CDR2 sequences are SGHDT and YYEEEE. For the CDR3, the DNA is TGTGCCAGCAGCTCGCTGGGTGGATTTTCAACAGATACGCAGTATTTT. This sequence encodes CASSSLGGFSTDTQYF.

The chain links TRBV27 to TRBJ2-2, with 11 bases aligning to TRBD1. The J segment lost 10 bases and the V segment lost 10 bases, leaving 11 bases of the junction unmatched. The germline CDR1 and CDR2 sequences are MNHEY and SMNVEV (reference sequence). This CDR3 comprises 14 residues. CDR3 DNA: TGTGCCACTAGCGGGGACAGGGGGGTTTTGGAGCTGTTTTTT. This encodes CATSGDRGVLELFF.

This chain links TRBV5-1 with TRBJ1-4; D is possibly TRBD1 (5 bases). Deletions cut 2 bases from V and 6 bases from J, with 11 bases between. CDR1 is SGHRS, CDR2 YFSETQ, per germline. This CDR3 is built from 14 residues. The CDR3 DNA sequence: TGCGCCAGCAGCTTCAAGGGCAGGGATGAAAAACTGTTTTTT. It yields the protein CASSFKGRDEKLFF.

The chain combines TRBV5-1 with TRBJ2-2, with 7 bases that match TRBD1. The CDR3 length is 14 residues. Germline V gives CDR1 SGHRS, CDR2 YFSETQ. The junction had 4 bases not matched to a gene; V was cut back by 4 bases and J by 4 bases. CDR3: CASSRTGATGELFF. Here the CDR3 DNA reads TGCGCCAGCAGCCGCACAGGGGCCACCGGGGAGCTGTTTTTT.

The chain uses TRBV7-8 and TRBJ2-6, with D possibly matching TRBD2 (5 bases). The CDR3 loop spans 19 amino acids. The germline V gene has CDR1 SGHVS and CDR2 FQNEAQ. The V and J ends lost 5 bases and 1 base respectively, with 21 bases between them. The CDR3, as DNA: TGTGCCAGCAGCGAAAAGGGCCGGACTGTAAGGTCTGGGGCCAACGTCCTGACTTTC. Its protein is CASSEKGRTVRSGANVLTF.

For this clone: The sample has other DNA sequences that encode this CDR3 too. V gene TRBV20-1 combines with J gene TRBJ2-3; D remains unclear. V was cut by 3 bases and J by 3 bases, with 1 base left in between. The germline V gene encodes CDR1 DFQATT and CDR2 SNEGSKA (reference sequence). This CDR3 spans 10 amino acids. Written as DNA, the CDR3 is TGCAGTGCTAGGACAGATACGCAGTATTTT. Protein: CSARTDTQYF.

The V call is TRBV9, the J call TRBJ2-4; 13 positions agree with TRBD2. Germline assignment: CDR1 SGDLS and CDR2 YYNGEE. The J segment lost 1 base and the V segment lost 3 bases, leaving 4 bases of the junction unmatched. The CDR3 length is 17 residues. CDR3 in amino acids: CASSEGLAGRAKNIQYF. For the CDR3, the DNA is TGTGCCAGCAGCGAGGGACTAGCGGGACGCGCCAAAAACATTCAGTACTTC.

The sample holds one count of this clone. V gene TRBV7-3 combines with J gene TRBJ2-1, with TRBD2 matching over 8 bases. J gave up 8 bases and V 5 bases, and 20 bases lay outside the gene matches. Germline V lookup: CDR1 SGHTA, CDR2 FQGTGA. The CDR3 is 18 amino acids. The CDR3 DNA follows: TGTGCCAGCAGCCACCAGGGGAGATACGGGAGGGCCCCCCATGAGCAGTTCTTC. Its translation is CASSHQGRYGRAPHEQFF.

The chain is built from TRBV2 and TRBJ2-1, with 12 bases fitting TRBD2. The V and J ends lost 3 bases and 9 bases, in that order; junction bases with no gene match: 6. The CDR3 covers 15 residues. CDR1 is SNHLY and CDR2 is FYNNEI in the germline V gene. Here the CDR3 reads CASSETSGRSGEQFF. CDR3 DNA: TGTGCCAGCAGTGAGACTAGCGGGAGATCGGGTGAGCAGTTCTTC.

The rearrangement joins TRBV30 to TRBJ1-1, with 7 nucleotides matching TRBD1. CDR3 size: 13 residues. Germline V gene sequence: CDR1 GTSNPN, CDR2 SVGIG (reference sequence). J gave up 1 base and V 2 bases, and 1 base lay outside the gene matches. The chain's CDR3 is CAWSRQGNTEAFF. In nucleotides, the CDR3 is TGTGCCTGGAGTCGACAGGGGAACACTGAAGCTTTCTTT.

V gene TRBV5-5 combines with J gene TRBJ2-1, with TRBD1 matching over 8 bases. CDR1 is SGHKS and CDR2 is YYEKEE in the germline V gene (reference sequence). The length of the CDR3 is 16 residues. Germline trimming cut 3 bases from V and 1 base from J; bases unmatched to any gene: 6. CDR3 bases: TGTGCCAGCAGCTCGACCCGGGACAGGTCCTACAATGAGCAGTTCTTC. Its translation: CASSSTRDRSYNEQFF.

Here the CDR3 DNA reads TGTGCCAGCAGTGAAGGGACTAATTTGTACGAGCAGTACTTC. Amino acid sequence: CASSEGTNLYEQYF. The chain recombines TRBV6-4 with TRBJ2-5, with 7 bases matching TRBD2. The better agreement between TRBJ2-7 and the DNA end casts doubt on the J call. Germline CDR1 is MRHNA and CDR2 is SNTAGT. This CDR3 spans 14 amino acids.

The rearrangement joins TRBV7-3 to TRBJ2-3, with 15 bases fitting TRBD2. The CDR3 has 16 residues. V shed 4 bases and J 9 bases; nucleotides not matched to a gene: 8. Per the germline V gene, CDR1 is SGHTA and CDR2 is FQGTGA. The CDR3 here is CASSSGTSGRRGTQYF. CDR3 DNA sequence: TGTGCCAGCAGCTCGGGGACTAGCGGGAGGCGGGGAACGCAGTATTTT.

In this sample, this clone turned up a few times. V usage is TRBV6-6 and J usage is TRBJ1-1, with a tentative D call TRBD1 (5 bases). The CDR3 sequence is 15 residues long. Germline CDR1 reads MNHNY; CDR2 reads SVGAGI (reference sequence). The V end lost 0 bases, the J end lost 6 bases, and 14 bases lay between the germline ends. The CDR3 sequence is CASSYSRGSGAEAFF. In DNA, the CDR3 is TGTGCCAGCAGTTACTCGAGGGGATCAGGCGCTGAAGCTTTCTTT.

The chain has TRBV7-2 and TRBJ2-7; maybe TRBD1 (6 bases). Germline V lookup: CDR1 SGHTA, CDR2 FQGNSA. The V gene lost 5 bases and the J gene lost 8 bases, with 13 bases spanning the gap. The CDR3 consists of 12 residues. CDR3 region: CASSPGGAKQYF. In DNA form, the CDR3 reads TGTGCCAGCAGCCCTGGGGGCGCGAAGCAGTACTTC.

V and J are TRBV2 and TRBJ1-5; a possible D gene is TRBD1 (5 bases). V was clipped by 8 bases and J by 9 bases, with 26 bases between them. The CDR3 runs 16 residues. From germline, CDR1 is SNHLY and CDR2 FYNNEI. CDR3 in DNA: TGTGCCAGCCGTGGGGACGGAGGATTAGAGGGTCGGCCCCAGCATTTT. Encoded protein: CASRGDGGLEGRPQHF.

This rearrangement joins TRBV19 to TRBJ2-1; 7 bases agree with TRBD2. The trim removed 5 bases at V and 0 bases at J, leaving 10 bases unmatched. Per the germline V gene, CDR1 is LNHDA and CDR2 is SQIVND (reference sequence). The CDR3 runs 17 residues. CDR3 nucleotide sequence: TGTGCCAGTAGTCCACCAGGCGGGAGACCCTCCTACAATGAGCAGTTCTTC. Residues: CASSPPGGRPSYNEQFF.

This rearrangement joins TRBV11-3 to TRBJ1-5, with 12 positions matching TRBD1. V lost 5 bases and J lost 5; bases outside the gene matches: 7. The CDR3 sequence is 16 residues long. Germline lookup yields CDR1 SGHNT and CDR2 YENEEA. The CDR3 DNA is TGTGCCAGCAGCGACCGGGACAGGGGGCGGCATCAGCCCCAGCATTTT. Its translation is CASSDRDRGRHQPQHF.

The chain recombines TRBV6-1 with TRBJ1-2, with 7 bases matching TRBD1. The germline CDR1 and CDR2 sequences are MNHNS and SASEGT. Trimming cost V 8 bases and J 6 bases; bases outside gene matches: 12. The CDR3 spans 14 residues. For the CDR3, the DNA is TGTGCCAGCCTTAACAGGGGTGGGGTCGATGGCTACACCTTC. Translating gives CASLNRGGVDGYTF.

Worth noting for this clone: Other nucleotide sequences in the sample specify the same CDR3. The genes are TRBV7-9 and TRBJ1-5; D remains ambiguous. The V end was cut by 2 bases, the J end by 3 bases, with 2 bases between. CDR3 length: 12 amino acids. Germline V gives CDR1 SEHNR, CDR2 FQNEAQ (reference sequence). The CDR3 region is CASSLPNQPQHF. CDR3 nucleotide sequence: TGTGCCAGCAGCTTACCCAATCAGCCCCAGCATTTT.

This chain uses TRBV5-5 with TRBJ1-3; 7 bases match TRBD1. The CDR3 has 16 amino acids. Germline assignment: CDR1 SGHKS and CDR2 YYEKEE (reference sequence). The V segment lost 4 bases and the J segment 0 bases; nucleotides outside the gene matches: 7. DNA for the CDR3: TGTGCCAGCAGCCAAACTGACAGGGACTCTGGAAACACCATATATTTT. It specifies CASSQTDRDSGNTIYF.

The J gene is TRBJ2-3, the V gene TRBV7-2; no clear D. Germline CDR1 SGHTA, CDR2 FQGNSA. This CDR3 contains 12 residues. The germline V and J ends were trimmed by 5 bases and 7 bases, with 10 bases remaining between them. CDR3 sequence reads: CASSPTRYTQYF. CDR3 sequence (DNA): TGTGCCAGCAGCCCGACTCGGTATACGCAGTATTTT.